This T cell receptor (beta chain) was recovered during a study of radiation and T cells in renal cell carcinoma. Looking at the study overall: Nephrectomy followed 15 Gy stereotactic body radiation by 4 weeks.

Trimming cost V 8 bases and J 4 bases, with 9 bases left between them. Germline assignment: CDR1 MNHEY and CDR2 SVGAGI. The CDR3 consists of 11 residues. Time point denoted: blood 2 weeks post-SBRT. Treatment denoted: 15 Gy SBRT to primary tumor, nephrectomy 4 weeks later. The patient's renal cell carcinoma had clear cell pathology. Libraries were prepared by immunoSEQ multiplex PCR; TCRdb keeps only in-frame clonotypes and omits some of them. The sample contains about 26,000 clones, about 84% of which appear only once. This clonotype originated in a man between 60 and 70 years old with renal cell carcinoma. Sequenced material: blood, taken from a patient whose treatment included radiotherapy and nephrectomy. The V and J genes are TRBV6-5 and TRBJ2-7; no reliable D call. The CDR3 loop reads CASPSWYEQYF. The CDR3 region has the DNA TGTGCCAGCCCCTCCTGGTACGAGCAGTACTTC.